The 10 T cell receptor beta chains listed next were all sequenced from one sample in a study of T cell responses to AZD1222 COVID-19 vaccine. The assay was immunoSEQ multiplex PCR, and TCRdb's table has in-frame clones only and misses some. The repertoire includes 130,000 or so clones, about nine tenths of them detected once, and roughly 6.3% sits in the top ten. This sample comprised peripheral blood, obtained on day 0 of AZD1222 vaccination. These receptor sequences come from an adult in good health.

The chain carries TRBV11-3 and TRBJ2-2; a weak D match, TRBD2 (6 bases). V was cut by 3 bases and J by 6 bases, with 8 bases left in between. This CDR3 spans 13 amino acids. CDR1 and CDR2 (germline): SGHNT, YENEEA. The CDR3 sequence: CASSFGGAGELFF. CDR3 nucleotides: TGTGCCAGCAGCTTTGGAGGGGCCGGGGAGCTGTTTTTT.

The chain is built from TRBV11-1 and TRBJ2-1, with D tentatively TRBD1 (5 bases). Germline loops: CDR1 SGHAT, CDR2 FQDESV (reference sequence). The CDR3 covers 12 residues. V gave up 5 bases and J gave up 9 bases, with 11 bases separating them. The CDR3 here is CASSAWQGEQFF. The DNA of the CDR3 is TGTGCCAGCAGCGCTTGGCAGGGTGAGCAGTTCTTC.

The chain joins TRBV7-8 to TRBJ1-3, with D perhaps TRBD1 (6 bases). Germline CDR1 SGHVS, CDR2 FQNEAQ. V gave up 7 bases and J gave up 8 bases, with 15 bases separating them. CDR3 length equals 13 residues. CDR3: CASTWGGQDTIYF. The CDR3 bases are TGTGCCAGCACTTGGGGGGGACAAGACACCATATATTTT.

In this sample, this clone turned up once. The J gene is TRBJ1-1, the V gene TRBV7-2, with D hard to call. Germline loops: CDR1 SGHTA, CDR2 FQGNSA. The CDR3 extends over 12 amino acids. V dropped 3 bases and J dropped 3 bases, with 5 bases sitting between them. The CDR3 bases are TGTGCCAGCAGCTTTCGGGACACTGAAGCTTTCTTT. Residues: CASSFRDTEAFF.

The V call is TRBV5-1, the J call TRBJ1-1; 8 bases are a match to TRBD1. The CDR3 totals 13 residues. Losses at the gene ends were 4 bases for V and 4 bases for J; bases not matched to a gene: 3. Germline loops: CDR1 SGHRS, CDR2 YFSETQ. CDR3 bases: TGCGCCAGCAGCCAGGGGGCGGGCACTGAAGCTTTCTTT. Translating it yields CASSQGAGTEAFF.

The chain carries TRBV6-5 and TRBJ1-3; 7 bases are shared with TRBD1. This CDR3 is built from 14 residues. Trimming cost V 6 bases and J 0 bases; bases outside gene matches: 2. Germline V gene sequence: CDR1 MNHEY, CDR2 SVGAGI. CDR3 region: CASSRDSSGNTIYF. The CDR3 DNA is TGTGCCAGCAGCCGGGACAGCTCTGGAAACACCATATATTTT.

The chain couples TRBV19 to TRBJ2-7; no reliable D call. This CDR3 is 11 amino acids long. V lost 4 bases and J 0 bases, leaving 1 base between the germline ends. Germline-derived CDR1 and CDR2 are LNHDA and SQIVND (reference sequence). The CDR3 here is CASSNSYEQYF. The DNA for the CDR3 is TGTGCCAGTAGTAACTCCTACGAGCAGTACTTC.

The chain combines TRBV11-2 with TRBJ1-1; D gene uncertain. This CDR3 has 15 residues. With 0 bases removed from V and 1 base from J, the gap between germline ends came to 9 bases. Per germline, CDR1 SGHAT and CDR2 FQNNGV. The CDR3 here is CASSLEHGGNTEAFF. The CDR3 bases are TGTGCCAGCAGCTTAGAGCACGGAGGGAACACTGAAGCTTTCTTT.

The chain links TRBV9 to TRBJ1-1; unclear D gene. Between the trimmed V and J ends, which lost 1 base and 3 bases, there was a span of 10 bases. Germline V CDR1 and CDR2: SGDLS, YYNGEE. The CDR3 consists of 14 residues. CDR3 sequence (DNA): TGTGCCAGCAGCGTAAGTGCATTGGACACTGAAGCTTTCTTT. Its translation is CASSVSALDTEAFF.

The CDR3 bases are TGTGCCAGCAGCGTAGAACAGGGGCCGTACTATGGCTACACCTTC. Translated, it gives CASSVEQGPYYGYTF. This chain joins TRBV9 and TRBJ1-2, with 7 bases aligning to TRBD1. The germline CDR1 and CDR2 sequences are SGDLS and YYNGEE. After removal of 0 bases from V and 3 bases from J, the junction contained 5 bases not matched to a gene. The CDR3 consists of 15 residues.